The present entry profiles one T cell receptor (beta chain) with its context. No antigen is known for it. This record belongs to a study of beta chain features in type 1 diabetes. Study findings and constraints: There was a moderate but significant shortening of TCRB CDR3s in all four CD4+ subsets of Type 1 diabetes patients.

What was sequenced were expressed TCRB transcripts, since all of the isolated RNA had been reverse transcribed. Generated by immunoSEQ multiplex PCR, the TCRdb table keeps only in-frame clones and is missing some. The profile shows 45,000 to 60,000 clones, 55% to 75% of them singletons. Germline values: CDR1 SEHNR, CDR2 FQNEAQ (reference sequence). V lost 3 bases and J 2 bases, leaving 10 bases between the germline ends. This CDR3 contains 14 residues. The rearrangement uses TRBV7-9 and TRBJ1-1, with D uncertain. This clonotype was sampled from a woman in her 30s with type 1 diabetes. What was sequenced was stem cell memory CD4+ T cells from blood. The CDR3 protein is CASSFGAINTEAFF. In nucleotides, the CDR3 is TGTGCCAGCAGCTTCGGTGCAATAAACACTGAAGCTTTCTTT. Supplemented by reference TRBV7-9 and TRBJ1-1, the full variable domain reads DTGVSQNPRHKITKRGQNVTFRCDPISEHNRLYWYRQTLGQGPEFLTYFQNEAQLEKSRLLSDRFSAERPKGSFSTLEIQRTEQGDSAMYLCASSFGAINTEAFFGQGTRLTVV.